A selection of T cell receptor beta chains follows, all from one sample in a study of cytomegalovirus exposure and HLA in healthy donors. Sequencing was performed with immunoSEQ multiplex PCR; in TCRdb, only in-frame clones are kept and a portion is missing. Seen here are 77,000 or so clones, about 79% observed once, and the top ten hold around 1.5%. The sample taken for sequencing was PBMCs. The source of these receptors is a man aged 35 to 55 in good health and CMV-seronegative. CDR3s leave out the opening cysteine and the closing phenylalanine or tryptophan.

j_gene	v_gene	CDR3aa
TRBJ1-1	TRBV6-6	ASSYGSGYTEAF
TRBJ1-5	TRBV6-5	ASSRTGRNQPQH
TRBJ2-6	TRBV28	ASSLTGFSGANVLT
NA	TRBV28	ASSFDRQTEFFGEQY
TRBJ2-1	TRBV7-3	ASSLAGGPYNEQF
TRBJ2-7	TRBV4-2	ASSQEYSSYEQY
TRBJ2-6	TRBV2	ASSEGGLVRVTSGANVLT
TRBJ2-1	TRBV27	ASSYGIAGSYNEQF
TRBJ1-1	TRBV5-5	ASSRGVATEAF
TRBJ1-5	TRBV18	ASSPGQGLVNQPQH
TRBJ2-5	TRBV6-1	ASRTAGPSH
TRBJ2-3	TRBV19	ASSMGGLAGVVDTQY
TRBJ2-1	TRBV6-1	ASRAGTGEGGEQF
TRBJ1-1	TRBV18	ASSPARGYTEAF
TRBJ1-2	TRBV9	ASSVAGTDYGYT
TRBJ2-5	TRBV29-1	SSRQSQETQY
TRBJ1-5	TRBV7-8	ASSYRGRQGMYQPQH
TRBJ2-2	TRBV19	ASSMIGTGGTGELF
TRBJ1-4	TRBV15	ATRGRRSTNEKLF
TRBJ2-1	TRBV14	ASSQQRGLAGEGEQF
TRBJ2-3	TRBV7-9	ASSEDYPPDTQY
TRBJ2-1	TRBV6-6	ATRLAGGDEQF
TRBJ2-3	TRBV7-9	ASSLGLAGGTDTQY
TRBJ1-5	TRBV6-1	ASSEMGQGRQPQH
TRBJ1-1	TRBV13	ASRGTEAF
TRBJ1-2	TRBV27	ASSKTGFGYT
TRBJ2-4	TRBV4-2	ASSQRQGDIQY
TRBJ1-3	TRBV18	ASSPVGGSGNTIY
TRBJ1-2	TRBV6-1	ASSTGYLGYGYT
TRBJ1-1	TRBV4-3	ASSQEGTGIGTEAF
TRBJ1-1	TRBV4-2	ASSQVAVGVTMNTEAF
TRBJ1-1	TRBV7-9	ASSLPAGGGNTEAF
TRBJ1-2	TRBV11-2	ASSLAGRGRGGNYGYT
TRBJ2-1	TRBV19	ASRGLAGLQNNEQF
TRBJ1-4	TRBV28	ASSVGGVVAVKLF
TRBJ1-6	TRBV7-8	ASSLDRGGYNSPLH
TRBJ2-5	TRBV19	ASSRGLAGGQETQY
TRBJ1-3	TRBV5-6	ASSRGLSSGNTIY
TRBJ1-5	TRBV4-1	ASSPKGTGLNQPQH
TRBJ1-4	TRBV19	ASTTGWATNEKLF
TRBJ2-3	TRBV19	ASSSGLAGKADTQY